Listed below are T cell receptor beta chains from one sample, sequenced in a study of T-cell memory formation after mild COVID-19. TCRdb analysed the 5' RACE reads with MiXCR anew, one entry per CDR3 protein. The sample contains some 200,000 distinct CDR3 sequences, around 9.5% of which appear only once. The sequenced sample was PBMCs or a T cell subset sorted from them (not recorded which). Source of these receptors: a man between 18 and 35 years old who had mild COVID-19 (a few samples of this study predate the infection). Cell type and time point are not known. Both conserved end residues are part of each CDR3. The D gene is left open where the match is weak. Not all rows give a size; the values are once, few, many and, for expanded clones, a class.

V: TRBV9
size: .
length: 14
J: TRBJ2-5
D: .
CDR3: CASSVVGSQETQYF
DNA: TGTGCCAGCAGCGTAGTTGGGAGCCAAGAGACCCAGTACTTC

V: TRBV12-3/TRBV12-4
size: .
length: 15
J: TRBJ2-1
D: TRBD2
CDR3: CASRILAGGRGEQFF
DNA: TGTGCCAGCAGGATTCTAGCGGGGGGCCGGGGTGAGCAGTTCTTC

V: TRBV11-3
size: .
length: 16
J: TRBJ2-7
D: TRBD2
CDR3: CASSHPSGSSSYEQYF
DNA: TGTGCCAGCAGCCATCCTAGCGGGAGTTCTTCCTACGAGCAGTACTTC

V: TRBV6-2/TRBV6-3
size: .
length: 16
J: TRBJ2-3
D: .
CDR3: CASSYAPTLGTDTQYF
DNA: TGTGCCAGCAGTTACGCACCCACGTTGGGGACAGATACGCAGTATTTT

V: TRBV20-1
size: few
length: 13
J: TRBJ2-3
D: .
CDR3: CSAAAGGTDTQYF
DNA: TGCAGTGCTGCCGCTGGGGGCACAGATACGCAGTATTTT

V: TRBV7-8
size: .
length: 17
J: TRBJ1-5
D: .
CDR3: CASSRIRVGHGSQPQHF
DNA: TGTGCCAGCAGCCGCATCCGGGTGGGGCATGGAAGTCAGCCCCAGCATTTT

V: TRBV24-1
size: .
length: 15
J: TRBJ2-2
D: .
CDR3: CATSDPSTGGGELFF
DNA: TGTGCCACCAGTGATCCCTCGACAGGCGGCGGGGAGCTGTTTTTT

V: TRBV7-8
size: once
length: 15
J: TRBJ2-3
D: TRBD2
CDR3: CASSPRNSGTDTQYF
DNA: TGTGCCAGCAGCCCCAGAAATAGCGGGACAGATACGCAGTATTTT

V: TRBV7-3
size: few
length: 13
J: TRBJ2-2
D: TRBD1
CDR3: CASSRGLTGELFF
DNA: TGTGCCAGCAGCAGGGGGCTCACCGGGGAGCTGTTTTTT

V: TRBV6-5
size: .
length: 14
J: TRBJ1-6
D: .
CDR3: CASTPDRLNSPLHF
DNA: TGTGCCAGCACCCCCGACAGGTTGAATTCACCCCTCCACTTT

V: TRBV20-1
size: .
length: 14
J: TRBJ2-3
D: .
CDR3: CSATAPTGTDTQYF
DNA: TGCAGTGCTACAGCCCCGACCGGCACAGATACGCAGTATTTT

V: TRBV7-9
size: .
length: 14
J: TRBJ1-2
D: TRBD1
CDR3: CASSLPLQGSGYTF
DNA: TGTGCCAGCAGCTTACCTCTACAGGGGTCGGGCTACACCTTC

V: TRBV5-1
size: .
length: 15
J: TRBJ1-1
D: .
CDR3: CASSDAGPMNTEAFF
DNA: TGCGCCAGCTCCGATGCGGGGCCGATGAACACTGAAGCTTTCTTT

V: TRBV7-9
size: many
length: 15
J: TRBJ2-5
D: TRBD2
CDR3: CASSFGLVSVETQYF
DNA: TGTGCCAGCAGCTTCGGACTAGTCTCGGTGGAGACCCAGTACTTC

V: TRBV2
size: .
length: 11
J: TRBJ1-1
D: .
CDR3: CASRRVAEAFF
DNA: TGTGCCAGCAGGAGGGTGGCTGAAGCTTTCTTT

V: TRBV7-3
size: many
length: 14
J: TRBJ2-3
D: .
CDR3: CASSSLGRADTQYF
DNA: TGTGCCAGCAGCTCCTTGGGGCGGGCAGATACGCAGTATTTT

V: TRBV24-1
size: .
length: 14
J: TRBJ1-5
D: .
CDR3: CATSGGAADQPQHF
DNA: TGTGCCACCAGTGGGGGGGCAGCTGATCAGCCCCAGCATTTT

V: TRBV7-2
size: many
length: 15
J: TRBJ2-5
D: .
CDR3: CASSHQWGNQETQYF
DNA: TGTGCCAGCAGCCATCAGTGGGGTAACCAAGAGACCCAGTACTTC

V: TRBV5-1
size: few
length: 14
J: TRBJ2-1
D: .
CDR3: CASSLGGRDNEQFF
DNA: TGCGCCAGCAGCTTGGGGGGCAGGGACAATGAGCAGTTCTTC

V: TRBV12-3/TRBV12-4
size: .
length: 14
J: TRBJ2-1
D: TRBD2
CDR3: CASSSRTSGGEQFF
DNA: TGTGCCAGCAGTTCCCGGACTAGCGGGGGGGAGCAGTTCTTC

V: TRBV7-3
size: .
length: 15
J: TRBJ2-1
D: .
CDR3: CASSPTGDGYNEQFF
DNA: TGTGCCAGCAGCCCCACGGGGGACGGCTACAATGAGCAGTTCTTC

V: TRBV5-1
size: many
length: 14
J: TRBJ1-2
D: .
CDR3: CASSAAQAGYGYTF
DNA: TGCGCCAGCAGCGCGGCCCAGGCTGGCTATGGCTACACCTTC

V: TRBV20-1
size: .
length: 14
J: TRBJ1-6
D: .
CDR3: CSAGQWGSNSPLHF
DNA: TGCAGTGCCGGCCAATGGGGTAGTAATTCACCCCTCCACTTT

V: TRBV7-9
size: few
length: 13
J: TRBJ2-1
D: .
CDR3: CASSPGSYNEQFF
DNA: TGTGCCAGCAGCCCCGGCAGTTACAATGAGCAGTTCTTC

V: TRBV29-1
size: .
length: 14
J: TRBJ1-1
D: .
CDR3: CSVGWDKFRTEAFF
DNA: TGCAGCGTTGGGTGGGACAAATTTCGCACTGAAGCTTTCTTT

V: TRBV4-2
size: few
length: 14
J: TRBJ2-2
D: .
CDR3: CASSQDPVPGELFF
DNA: TGTGCCAGCAGCCAGGATCCAGTCCCCGGGGAGCTGTTTTTT

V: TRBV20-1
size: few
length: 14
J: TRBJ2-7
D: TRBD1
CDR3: CSARLDRGVYEQYF
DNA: TGCAGTGCTAGATTGGACAGGGGCGTATACGAGCAGTACTTC

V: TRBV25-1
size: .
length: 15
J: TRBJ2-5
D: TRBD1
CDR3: CASSSQSDRKETQYF
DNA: TGTGCCAGCAGTTCTCAATCGGACAGGAAAGAGACCCAGTACTTC

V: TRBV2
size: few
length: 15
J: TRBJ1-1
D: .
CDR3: CASKEGARMNTEAFF
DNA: TGTGCCAGCAAGGAGGGAGCGAGGATGAACACTGAAGCTTTCTTT

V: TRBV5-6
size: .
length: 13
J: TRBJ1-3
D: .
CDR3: CASSLVFGNTIYF
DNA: TGTGCCAGCAGCTTGGTATTCGGAAACACCATATATTTT

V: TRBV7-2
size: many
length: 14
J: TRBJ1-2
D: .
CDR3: CASSLVPPWDGYTF
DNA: TGTGCCAGCAGCTTAGTCCCCCCGTGGGATGGCTACACCTTC

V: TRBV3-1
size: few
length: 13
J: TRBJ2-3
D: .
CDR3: CASSPGSPDTQYF
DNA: TGTGCCAGCAGCCCCGGCTCCCCAGATACGCAGTATTTT

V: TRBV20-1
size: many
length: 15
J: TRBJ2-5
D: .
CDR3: CSARGWVGPRETQYF
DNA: TGCAGTGCTAGAGGATGGGTGGGCCCGCGGGAGACCCAGTACTTC

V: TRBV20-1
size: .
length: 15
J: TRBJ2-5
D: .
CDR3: CSARPRVGQQETQYF
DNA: TGCAGTGCTAGACCTAGGGTAGGCCAACAAGAGACCCAGTACTTC

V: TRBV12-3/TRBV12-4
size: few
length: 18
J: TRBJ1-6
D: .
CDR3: CASSLSRGGVGYNSPLHF
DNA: TGTGCCAGCAGTTTATCCAGGGGAGGGGTAGGCTATAATTCACCCCTCCACTTT

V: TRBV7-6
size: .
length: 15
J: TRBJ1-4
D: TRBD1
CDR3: CASSKTDRGLEKLFF
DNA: TGTGCCAGCAGCAAAACCGACAGGGGGCTCGAAAAACTGTTTTTT

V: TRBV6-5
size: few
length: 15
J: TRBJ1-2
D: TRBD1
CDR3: CASSWGQGGDYGYTF
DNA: TGTGCCAGCAGTTGGGGACAGGGGGGAGACTATGGCTACACCTTC

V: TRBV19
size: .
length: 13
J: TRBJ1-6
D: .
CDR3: CASSILLNSPLHF
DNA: TGTGCCAGTAGTATCCTTCTGAATTCACCCCTCCACTTT

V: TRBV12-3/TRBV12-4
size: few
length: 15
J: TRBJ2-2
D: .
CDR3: CASSLIRGRTGELFF
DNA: TGTGCCAGCAGTCTGATCAGGGGTCGGACCGGGGAGCTGTTTTTT

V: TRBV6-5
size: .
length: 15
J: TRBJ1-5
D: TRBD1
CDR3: CASSYAGDRGQPQHF
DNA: TGTGCCAGCAGTTACGCCGGGGACAGGGGCCAACCCCAGCATTTT

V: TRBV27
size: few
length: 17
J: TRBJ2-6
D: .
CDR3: CASSLLLSVPGANVLTF
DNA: .

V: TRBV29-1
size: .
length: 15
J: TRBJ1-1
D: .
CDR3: CSVEDGFQVGTEAFF
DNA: TGCAGCGTTGAAGATGGGTTTCAGGTGGGGACTGAAGCTTTCTTT

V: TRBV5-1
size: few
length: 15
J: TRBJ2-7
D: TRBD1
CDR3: CASSLVGTGEDEQYF
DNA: TGCGCCAGCAGCTTGGTGGGGACAGGGGAAGACGAGCAGTACTTC

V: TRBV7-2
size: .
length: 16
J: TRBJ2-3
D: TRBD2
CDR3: CAIKTSSGGAADTQYF
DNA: TGTGCCATCAAAACTAGCAGCGGGGGGGCTGCGGATACGCAGTATTTT

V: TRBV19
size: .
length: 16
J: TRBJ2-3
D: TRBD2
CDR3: CASSMAGTSGNHTQYF
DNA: TGTGCCAGTAGTATGGCCGGGACTAGCGGCAATCATACGCAGTATTTT

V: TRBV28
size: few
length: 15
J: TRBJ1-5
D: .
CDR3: CASSPPVISNQPQHF
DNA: TGTGCCAGCAGCCCCCCCGTCATTAGCAATCAGCCCCAGCATTTT

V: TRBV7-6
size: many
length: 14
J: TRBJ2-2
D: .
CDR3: CASSLAQVTGELFF
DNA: TGTGCCAGCAGCTTAGCCCAAGTCACCGGGGAGCTGTTTTTT

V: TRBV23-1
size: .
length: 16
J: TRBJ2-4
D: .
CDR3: CASSRSCPLAKNIQYF
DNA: TGCGCCAGCAGTCGGTCTTGCCCTTTAGCCAAAAACATTCAGTACTTC

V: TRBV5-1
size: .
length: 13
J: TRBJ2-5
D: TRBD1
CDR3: CASFDRVQETQYF
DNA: TGCGCCAGCTTCGACAGGGTCCAAGAGACCCAGTACTTC

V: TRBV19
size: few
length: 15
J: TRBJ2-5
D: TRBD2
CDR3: CASSILAGDQETQYF
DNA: TGTGCCAGTAGTATACTAGCGGGGGATCAAGAGACCCAGTACTTC

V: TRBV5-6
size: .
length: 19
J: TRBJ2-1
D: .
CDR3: CASSSTQGVWTSSYNEQFF
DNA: TGTGCCAGCAGCTCAACACAGGGGGTGTGGACTAGCAGTTACAATGAGCAGTTCTTC

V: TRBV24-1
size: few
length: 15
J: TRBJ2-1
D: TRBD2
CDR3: CATSDSTLAGGEQFF
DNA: TGTGCCACCAGTGATTCGACGCTAGCGGGGGGAGAGCAGTTCTTC

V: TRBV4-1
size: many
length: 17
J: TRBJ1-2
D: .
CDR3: CASSRATLAATNYGYTF
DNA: TGCGCCAGCAGCCGAGCCACCCTGGCAGCCACTAACTATGGCTACACCTTC

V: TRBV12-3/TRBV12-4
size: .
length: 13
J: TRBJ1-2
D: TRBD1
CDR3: CASTGQGGYGYTF
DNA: TGTGCCAGCACGGGACAGGGGGGCTATGGCTACACCTTC